This T cell receptor (beta chain) was observed in a study of T cell responses to AZD1222 COVID-19 vaccine. V was clipped by 0 bases and J by 5 bases; unmatched bases: 7. CDR1 and CDR2 from the germline V gene are LNHNV and YYDKDF (reference sequence). There are 15 residues in the CDR3. Points on this clone: The antigen is not known.

General study findings and limits: Variant regions that are unmutated are reportedly the target of nearly half of spike-specific TCRs. When two AZD1222 doses had been given, Spike-specific TCR breadth and depth rose.

Repertoires were generated with immunoSEQ multiplex PCR, while TCRdb's copy carries only in-frame clones and drops some. The top ten hold around 2.5% of the sample, which has about 120,000 clones, about nine tenths seen once. The clonotype comes from an adult who received the AZD1222 COVID-19 vaccine. V gene TRBV15 combines with J gene TRBJ2-7; 7 bases are shared with TRBD1. The sample was peripheral blood, taken 28 days after the second AZD1222 dose. CDR3 amino acids: CATSREGRGFDEQYF. The DNA for the CDR3 is TGTGCCACCAGCAGAGAGGGCAGGGGGTTCGACGAGCAGTACTTC.